Following are 3 T cell receptor beta chains from one sample sequenced in a study of neoadjuvant anti-PD-1 for oral cavity cancer (dated by TCRdb to the early 2020s). The library was made by the immunoSEQ multiplex PCR assay. This is the immuneACCESS table as TCRdb keeps it, with only in-frame sequences that have V and J called. A part of the clones is gone; compared with another copy, unresolved V genes explain less than half, and the rest is unexplained. In all, the sample holds 60,000 to 75,000 clones, and approximately 80% of those were seen once. The ten largest make up 2% to 3% of the sample. The time point tag for this specimen amounts to: before neoadjuvant nivolumab. Sample: PBMCs, taken before nivolumab (anti-PD-1) treatment. These receptor sequences come from a person between 40 and 79 years old with oral cavity squamous cell carcinoma.

Only one count was recorded for this clone. The chain joins TRBV19 to TRBJ1-1, with D possibly being TRBD1 (5 bases). The CDR3 spans 15 residues. Germline CDR1 LNHDA, CDR2 SQIVND (reference sequence). Trimming pared 1 base from V and 1 base from J, leaving 10 bases between. DNA for the CDR3: TGTGCCAGTAGTATAGGGGCAGGGCAGAACACTGAAGCTTTCTTT. It translates to CASSIGAGQNTEAFF.

The chain uses TRBV5-1 and TRBJ2-2; D remains unclear. Germline lookup yields CDR1 SGHRS and CDR2 YFSETQ. The CDR3 length is 14 residues. Trimming shortened V by 1 base and J by 5 bases, and 9 bases separated the two germline ends. CDR3 loop: CASSLQQGTGELFF. For the CDR3, the DNA is TGCGCCAGCAGCTTGCAACAAGGAACCGGGGAGCTGTTTTTT.

Only one count was recorded for this clone. The chain combines TRBV6-5 with TRBJ1-5; 9 positions agree with TRBD1. Germline CDR1 is MNHEY and CDR2 is SVGAGI. The CDR3 contains 15 residues. J was trimmed by 6 bases and V by 3 bases; bases with no gene match: 6. The CDR3 reads CASSYRTGVGQPQHF. CDR3 nucleotides: TGTGCCAGCAGTTATAGGACAGGGGTTGGTCAGCCCCAGCATTTT.